The rows below give T cell receptor beta chains drawn from one sample of a study of T cell responses to AZD1222 COVID-19 vaccine. Using immunoSEQ multiplex PCR, the repertoire was profiled, and TCRdb retains in-frame clones only, with some absent. In the table there are roughly 170,000 clones, 88% of which are singletons. The sequences come from peripheral blood, collected on day 0 of AZD1222 vaccination. These TCRs come from an adult in good health. CDR3s include the opening cysteine and the closing phenylalanine or tryptophan. The order of the fields is D gene, V gene, clone size, J gene, CDR3 length, CDR3 DNA, CDR3 protein. A D gene is named only where the DNA matches it firmly. Size is omitted from some rows. Given values are once, few, many or a class for expanded clones.

d_gene: TRBD1
v_gene: TRBV6-5
abundance: .
j_gene: TRBJ1-4
len: 14
CDR3nt: TGTGCCAGCAGTTGGATCAGGGGGAATGAAAAACTGTTTTTT
CDR3aa: CASSWIRGNEKLFF

d_gene: .
v_gene: TRBV7-2
abundance: .
j_gene: TRBJ1-5
len: 14
CDR3nt: TGTGCCAGCAGCTTAGGATTTAGCAATCAGCCCCAGCATTTT
CDR3aa: CASSLGFSNQPQHF

d_gene: .
v_gene: TRBV6-4
abundance: .
j_gene: TRBJ2-1
len: 14
CDR3nt: TGTGCCAGCAGTGAAGGTCCAGCGAGCAATGAGCAGTTCTTC
CDR3aa: CASSEGPASNEQFF

d_gene: .
v_gene: TRBV5-1
abundance: .
j_gene: TRBJ1-1
len: 15
CDR3nt: TGCGCCAGCAGCCTCGGCGGGATGCTAGACACTGAAGCTTTCTTT
CDR3aa: CASSLGGMLDTEAFF

d_gene: .
v_gene: TRBV12-2
abundance: once
j_gene: TRBJ2-7
len: 15
CDR3nt: TGTGCAAGTCGCTTAAGCGGGACAGGGACCTACGAGCAGTACTTC
CDR3aa: CASRLSGTGTYEQYF

d_gene: TRBD2
v_gene: TRBV3-1/TRBV3-2
abundance: once
j_gene: TRBJ2-5
len: 16
CDR3nt: TGTGCCAGCAGCCAAGAAAGACTAGCGGGACAAGAGACCCAGTACTTC
CDR3aa: CASSQERLAGQETQYF

d_gene: .
v_gene: TRBV13
abundance: few
j_gene: TRBJ2-3
len: 13
CDR3nt: TGTGCCAGCAGTCATACTCAGACAGATACGCAGTATTTT
CDR3aa: CASSHTQTDTQYF

d_gene: TRBD1
v_gene: TRBV5-1
abundance: once
j_gene: TRBJ1-1
len: 14
CDR3nt: TGCGCCAGCAGCTATTTCACAGGGGACACTGAAGCTTTCTTT
CDR3aa: CASSYFTGDTEAFF

d_gene: .
v_gene: TRBV28
abundance: .
j_gene: TRBJ1-1
len: 13
CDR3nt: TGTGCCAGCAGTCCTACAGGGTACACTGAAGCTTTCTTT
CDR3aa: CASSPTGYTEAFF

d_gene: .
v_gene: TRBV27
abundance: .
j_gene: TRBJ1-1
len: 12
CDR3nt: TGTGCCAGCAGTCCCGGAGTAGCTGAAGCTTTCTTT
CDR3aa: CASSPGVAEAFF

d_gene: .
v_gene: TRBV23-1
abundance: .
j_gene: TRBJ2-6
len: 19
CDR3nt: TGCGCCAGCAGTCAATGGAGGTCAGGATCTGGTTCTGGGGCCAACGTCCTGACTTTC
CDR3aa: CASSQWRSGSGSGANVLTF

d_gene: .
v_gene: TRBV9
abundance: .
j_gene: TRBJ1-5
len: 13
CDR3nt: TGTGCCAGCAGCGTAGCGGGGGAGCAGCCCCAGCATTTT
CDR3aa: CASSVAGEQPQHF

d_gene: .
v_gene: TRBV6-5
abundance: .
j_gene: TRBJ1-2
len: 15
CDR3nt: TGTGCCAGCAGTTACGGGGGGACCTTTAATTATGGCTACACCTTC
CDR3aa: CASSYGGTFNYGYTF

d_gene: .
v_gene: TRBV7-6
abundance: few
j_gene: TRBJ2-1
len: 15
CDR3nt: TGTGCCAGCAGCGGAATGCGGGGCAAACACAATGAGCAGTTCTTC
CDR3aa: CASSGMRGKHNEQFF

d_gene: .
v_gene: TRBV6-5
abundance: .
j_gene: TRBJ1-1
len: 15
CDR3nt: TGTGCCAGCAGTTACTCGGACCTCGGGAACACTGAAGCTTTCTTT
CDR3aa: CASSYSDLGNTEAFF

d_gene: TRBD1
v_gene: TRBV28
abundance: few
j_gene: TRBJ2-5
len: 15
CDR3nt: TGTGCCAGCAGTCCATCCGGGACAGGGGAGGAGACCCAGTACTTC
CDR3aa: CASSPSGTGEETQYF

d_gene: TRBD1
v_gene: TRBV6-5
abundance: .
j_gene: TRBJ1-1
len: 13
CDR3nt: TGTGCCAGCAGAAACAGGGGGGACACTGAAGCTTTCTTT
CDR3aa: CASRNRGDTEAFF

d_gene: TRBD2
v_gene: TRBV7-2
abundance: .
j_gene: TRBJ2-1
len: 17
CDR3nt: TGTGCCAGCAGCACCCGACCAGCGGGGGGGCCCAACGGTGAGCAGTTCTTC
CDR3aa: CASSTRPAGGPNGEQFF

d_gene: TRBD2
v_gene: TRBV7-3
abundance: .
j_gene: TRBJ2-2
len: 21
CDR3nt: TGTGCCAGCAGCTTAACCTATGGCTTAGCGGGAGAAGGGTATAGCACCGGGGAGCTGTTTTTT
CDR3aa: CASSLTYGLAGEGYSTGELFF

d_gene: .
v_gene: TRBV18
abundance: .
j_gene: TRBJ2-5
len: 16
CDR3nt: TGTGCCAGCTCCCCGCTAGGCCCTCCTTACCAAGAGACCCAGTACTTC
CDR3aa: CASSPLGPPYQETQYF

d_gene: TRBD1
v_gene: TRBV6-2/TRBV6-3
abundance: .
j_gene: TRBJ2-7
len: 14
CDR3nt: TGTGCCAGCAGTCTCCGGGACAGGGGTAACGAGCAGTACTTC
CDR3aa: CASSLRDRGNEQYF

d_gene: .
v_gene: TRBV25-1
abundance: .
j_gene: TRBJ1-4
len: 14
CDR3nt: TGTGCCAGCAGTGCCCCTACAACTAATGAAAAACTGTTTTTT
CDR3aa: CASSAPTTNEKLFF

d_gene: .
v_gene: TRBV28
abundance: .
j_gene: TRBJ1-1
len: 13
CDR3nt: TGTGCCAGCAGTCTATGGGACACGGGGGTGGCTTTCTTT
CDR3aa: CASSLWDTGVAFF

d_gene: TRBD1
v_gene: TRBV15
abundance: .
j_gene: TRBJ1-2
len: 14
CDR3nt: TGTGCCACCAGCACGGGGACAGGGGGCTATGGCTACACCTTC
CDR3aa: CATSTGTGGYGYTF

d_gene: .
v_gene: TRBV27
abundance: .
j_gene: TRBJ1-5
len: 13
CDR3nt: TGTGCCAGCAGTACGGGGGGCGTCCAGCCCCAGCATTTT
CDR3aa: CASSTGGVQPQHF

d_gene: TRBD2
v_gene: TRBV3-1/TRBV3-2
abundance: .
j_gene: TRBJ2-7
len: 15
CDR3nt: TGTGCCAGCAGCCAAGTGGCAGCGGGAGGGCCTAAGCAGTACTTC
CDR3aa: CASSQVAAGGPKQYF

d_gene: .
v_gene: TRBV2
abundance: .
j_gene: TRBJ1-2
len: 13
CDR3nt: TGTGCCAGCAGTGAACTGGCCAGGGGTAACTACACCTTC
CDR3aa: CASSELARGNYTF

d_gene: .
v_gene: TRBV28
abundance: .
j_gene: TRBJ2-3
len: 15
CDR3nt: TGTGCCAGCAGTCCCGGCTTAGCGTACACAGATACGCAGTATTTT
CDR3aa: CASSPGLAYTDTQYF

d_gene: .
v_gene: TRBV12-3/TRBV12-4
abundance: .
j_gene: TRBJ1-2
len: 13
CDR3nt: TGTGCCAGCAGTTTAAGTCGGGACTATGGCTACACCTTC
CDR3aa: CASSLSRDYGYTF

d_gene: TRBD1
v_gene: TRBV6-5
abundance: once
j_gene: TRBJ1-1
len: 15
CDR3nt: TGTGCCAGCAGCCTCAGACAGGGAACGAACACTGAAGCTTTCTTT
CDR3aa: CASSLRQGTNTEAFF

d_gene: TRBD1
v_gene: TRBV7-9
abundance: .
j_gene: TRBJ1-3
len: 14
CDR3nt: TGTGCCAGCAGCTCACAGGGGTGGGGAAACACCATATATTTT
CDR3aa: CASSSQGWGNTIYF

d_gene: .
v_gene: TRBV4-2
abundance: few
j_gene: TRBJ2-7
len: 17
CDR3nt: TGTGCCAGCAGCCAAGATGTCGGGACTCCCGGGTCCTACGAGCAGTACTTC
CDR3aa: CASSQDVGTPGSYEQYF

d_gene: .
v_gene: TRBV11-2
abundance: .
j_gene: TRBJ2-5
len: 12
CDR3nt: TGTGCCAGCAGCTTAGATCGGGGGAAGGGGCACTTC
CDR3aa: CASSLDRGKGHF

d_gene: TRBD2
v_gene: TRBV9
abundance: .
j_gene: TRBJ2-1
len: 16
CDR3nt: TGTGCCAGCAGCGTAGGGGGGACTAGCTCCTACAATGAGCAGTTCTTC
CDR3aa: CASSVGGTSSYNEQFF

d_gene: .
v_gene: TRBV28
abundance: .
j_gene: TRBJ1-2
len: 13
CDR3nt: TGTGCCAGCAGTTTAGCAGGGGACTATGGCTACACCTTC
CDR3aa: CASSLAGDYGYTF

d_gene: TRBD2
v_gene: TRBV7-3
abundance: .
j_gene: TRBJ2-7
len: 14
CDR3nt: TGTGCCAGCAGACCCCGACTGGCGGGAGACGAGCAGTACTTC
CDR3aa: CASRPRLAGDEQYF

d_gene: TRBD1
v_gene: TRBV19
abundance: .
j_gene: TRBJ1-1
len: 16
CDR3nt: TGTGCCAGTAGTCCCCAAAGACAGGGGACGAACACTGAAGCTTTCTTT
CDR3aa: CASSPQRQGTNTEAFF

d_gene: TRBD1
v_gene: TRBV28
abundance: .
j_gene: TRBJ2-2
len: 16
CDR3nt: TGTGCCAGCATCTCGGACAGGGGGATGATCGCCGGGGAGCTGTTTTTT
CDR3aa: CASISDRGMIAGELFF

d_gene: .
v_gene: TRBV9
abundance: .
j_gene: TRBJ2-1
len: 16
CDR3nt: TGTGCCAGCAGCCAATTCCCACTCAACTATTACAATGAGCAGTTCTTC
CDR3aa: CASSQFPLNYYNEQFF

d_gene: .
v_gene: TRBV7-9
abundance: .
j_gene: TRBJ1-5
len: 13
CDR3nt: TGTGCCAGCAGCTTAGAAGGCAGCTCTAAACAGCATTTT
CDR3aa: CASSLEGSSKQHF

d_gene: TRBD2
v_gene: TRBV5-1
abundance: once
j_gene: TRBJ2-3
len: 16
CDR3nt: TGCGCCAGCAGCTTAGGACTAGCGGGACCCTTAGATACGCAGTATTTT
CDR3aa: CASSLGLAGPLDTQYF

d_gene: TRBD1
v_gene: TRBV2
abundance: .
j_gene: TRBJ1-5
len: 16
CDR3nt: TGTGCCAGCAGCTCAGCCGGGACACGGTCCGGGACAGCCCAGCATTTT
CDR3aa: CASSSAGTRSGTAQHF

d_gene: TRBD1
v_gene: TRBV7-9
abundance: .
j_gene: TRBJ1-6
len: 16
CDR3nt: TGTGCCAGCAGCAGATCGGGACAGGGTTATAATTCACCCCTCCACTTT
CDR3aa: CASSRSGQGYNSPLHF

d_gene: .
v_gene: TRBV25-1
abundance: .
j_gene: TRBJ2-5
len: 11
CDR3nt: TGTGCCACCATCTCAAAGGGGGCCCAGTACTTC
CDR3aa: CATISKGAQYF

d_gene: .
v_gene: TRBV5-1
abundance: once
j_gene: TRBJ2-6
len: 19
CDR3nt: TGCGCCAGCAGCCCGGCCTCCGGGACGCCCAGCTCTGGGGCCAACGTCCTGACTTTC
CDR3aa: CASSPASGTPSSGANVLTF

d_gene: TRBD2
v_gene: TRBV28
abundance: .
j_gene: TRBJ2-1
len: 17
CDR3nt: TGTGCCAGCAGTTTATCGAGGACTAGCGGGATCTACAATGAGCAGTTCTTC
CDR3aa: CASSLSRTSGIYNEQFF